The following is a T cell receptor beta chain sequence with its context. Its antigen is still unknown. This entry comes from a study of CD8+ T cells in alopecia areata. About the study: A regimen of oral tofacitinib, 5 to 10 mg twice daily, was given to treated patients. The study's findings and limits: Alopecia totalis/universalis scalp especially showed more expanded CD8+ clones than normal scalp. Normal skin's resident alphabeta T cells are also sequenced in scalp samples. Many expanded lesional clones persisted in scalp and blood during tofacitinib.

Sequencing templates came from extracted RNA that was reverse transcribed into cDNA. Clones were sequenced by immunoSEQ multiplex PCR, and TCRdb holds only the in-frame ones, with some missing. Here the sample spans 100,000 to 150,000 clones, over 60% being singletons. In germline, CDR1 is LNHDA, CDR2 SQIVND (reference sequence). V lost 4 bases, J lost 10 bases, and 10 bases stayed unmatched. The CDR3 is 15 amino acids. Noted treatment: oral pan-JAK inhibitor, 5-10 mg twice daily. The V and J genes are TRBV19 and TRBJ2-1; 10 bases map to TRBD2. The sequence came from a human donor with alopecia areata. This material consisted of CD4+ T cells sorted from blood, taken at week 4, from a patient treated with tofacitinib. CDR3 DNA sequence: TGTGCCAGTAGTAGGGCGCCTAGCGGGAGTTCGGAGCAGTTCTTC. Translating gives CASSRAPSGSSEQFF.